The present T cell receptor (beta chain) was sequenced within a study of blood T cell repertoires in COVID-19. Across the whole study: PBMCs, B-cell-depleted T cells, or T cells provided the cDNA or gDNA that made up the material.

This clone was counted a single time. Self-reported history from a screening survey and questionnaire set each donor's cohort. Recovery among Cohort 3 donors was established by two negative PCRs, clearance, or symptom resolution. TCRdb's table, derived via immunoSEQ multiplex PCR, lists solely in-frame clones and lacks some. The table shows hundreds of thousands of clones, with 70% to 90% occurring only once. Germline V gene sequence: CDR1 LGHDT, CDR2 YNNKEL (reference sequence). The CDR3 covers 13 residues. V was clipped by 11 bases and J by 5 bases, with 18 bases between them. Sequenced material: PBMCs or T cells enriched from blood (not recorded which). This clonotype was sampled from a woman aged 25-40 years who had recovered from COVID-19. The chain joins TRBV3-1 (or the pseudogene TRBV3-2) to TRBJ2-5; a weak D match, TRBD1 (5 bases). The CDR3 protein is CAALPRGTETQYF. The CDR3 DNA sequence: TGTGCCGCCCTCCCAAGGGGTACCGAGACCCAGTACTTC.